Presented here are 29 T cell receptor beta chains from one specimen sequenced in a study of blood T cell repertoires in COVID-19. Data came from immunoSEQ multiplex PCR; TCRdb stores just in-frame clones and leaves some out. The table lists about 230,000 clones, around four fifths of them singletons. Sequencing was performed on peripheral blood. These receptor sequences come from a man older than 75 with acute or convalescent COVID-19.

The chain is built from TRBV5-5 and TRBJ2-7; D perhaps matches TRBD1 (5 bases). Germline V lookup: CDR1 SGHKS, CDR2 YYEKEE (reference sequence). There are 16 residues in the CDR3. V was clipped by 1 base and J by 3 bases, with 17 bases between them. The CDR3 coding sequence is TGTGCCAGCAGCTTGTCAGGGTGGAACTCGCTCTACGAGCAGTACTTC. Translating it yields CASSLSGWNSLYEQYF.

The gene calls are TRBV29-1 and TRBJ1-5; TRBD1 matches at 7 bases. The germline V gene has CDR1 SQVTM and CDR2 ANQGSEA. This CDR3 region has 13 residues. V dropped 6 bases and J dropped 2; count of bases not matched to a gene: 4. The chain's CDR3 is CSVAGQGNQPQHF. CDR3 DNA: TGCAGCGTCGCCGGACAGGGCAATCAGCCCCAGCATTTT.

The CDR3, as DNA: TGTGCCAGCAGCTTGGCAGGGGCGTACACCTTC. It translates to CASSLAGAYTF. V gene TRBV5-8 combines with J gene TRBJ1-2; maybe TRBD1 (6 bases). V dropped 0 bases and J dropped 11 bases, with 8 bases sitting between them. Germline values: CDR1 SGHTS, CDR2 YDEGEE. The CDR3 loop spans 11 amino acids.

This clone was counted between two and nine times. The rearrangement joins TRBV11-2 to TRBJ1-5, with TRBD1 matching over 9 bases. This CDR3 has 14 amino acids. CDR1 and CDR2 from the germline V gene are SGHAT and FQNNGV. V was clipped by 1 base and J by 6 bases; unmatched bases: 1. The CDR3 nucleotides are TGTGCCAGCAGCTTAGGACAGGGGGGTCAGCCCCAGCATTTT. It codes for CASSLGQGGQPQHF.

J is TRBJ2-1 and V is TRBV11-2, with TRBD2 matching 12 bases. V was pared by 5 bases and J by 4 bases, with 3 bases of the junction left unmatched. The CDR3 is 15 amino acids. Germline assignment: CDR1 SGHAT and CDR2 FQNNGV. In DNA, the CDR3 is TGTGCCAGCAGCACGACTAGCGGGGGATACAATGAGCAGTTCTTC. As protein: CASSTTSGGYNEQFF.

The V call is TRBV6-5, the J call TRBJ2-1; tentatively, D is TRBD2 (6 bases). Germline V CDR1 and CDR2: MNHEY, SVGAGI. Trimming cost V 6 bases and J 0 bases, with 6 bases left between them. This CDR3 is 13 amino acids long. This chain's CDR3 is CASRGGSYNEQFF. In DNA, the CDR3 is TGTGCCAGCAGGGGAGGCTCCTACAATGAGCAGTTCTTC.

The V gene is TRBV15, the J gene TRBJ2-7, with 9 bases matching TRBD1. The CDR3 loop spans 14 amino acids. The germline V gene encodes CDR1 LNHNV and CDR2 YYDKDF (reference sequence). V lost 1 base, J lost 5 bases, and 3 bases stayed unmatched. The CDR3 protein is CATSRAQGANEQYF. CDR3 nucleotides: TGTGCCACCAGCAGAGCACAGGGGGCGAACGAGCAGTACTTC. The full variable domain, rest sourced from reference TRBV15 and TRBJ2-7, is DAMVIQNPRYQVTQFGKPVTLSCSQTLNHNVMYWYQQKSSQAPKLLFHYYDKDFNNEADTPDNFQSRRPNTSFCFLDIRSPGLGDTAMYLCATSRAQGANEQYFGPGTRLTVT.

The chain employs TRBV6-1 and TRBJ2-7; 9 nucleotides match TRBD2. The trim removed 8 bases at V and 5 bases at J, leaving 13 bases unmatched. The CDR3 has 15 residues. Germline V lookup: CDR1 MNHNS, CDR2 SASEGT. The CDR3 DNA reads TGTGCCAGCCGAGAAGCCGGGACTAGCAGGGACGAGCAGTACTTC. It encodes CASREAGTSRDEQYF.

V and J are TRBV29-1 and TRBJ2-3, with 7 bases matching TRBD2. Germline CDR1 SQVTM, CDR2 ANQGSEA. V was pared by 7 bases and J by 0 bases, with 10 bases of the junction left unmatched. This CDR3 region has 15 residues. The CDR3 sequence is CSDTEGLLSTDTQYF. The CDR3 DNA is TGCAGCGACACCGAGGGACTATTAAGCACAGATACGCAGTATTTT.

This chain joins TRBV19 and TRBJ2-4; possibly TRBD1 for D (6 bases). CDR3 length: 19 amino acids. V shed 3 bases and J shed 5 bases, with 26 bases lying between them. CDR1 and CDR2 from the germline V gene are LNHDA and SQIVND (reference sequence). The CDR3 DNA sequence: TGTGCCAGTAGTATTTTTTCTGGAGCCGGGACACCCCTTGAAAACATTCAGTACTTC. It specifies CASSIFSGAGTPLENIQYF.

The CDR3 protein is CASSVVTDTQYF. As DNA, the CDR3 is TGTGCCAGCAGCGTAGTAACAGATACGCAGTATTTT. The genes are TRBV9 and TRBJ2-3; D not resolved. Germline V lookup: CDR1 SGDLS, CDR2 YYNGEE. The CDR3 is made up of 12 amino acids. Trimming removed 0 bases from V and 3 bases from J, with 2 bases in between.

The genes are TRBV5-4 and TRBJ2-2; 11 bases are shared with TRBD2. V shed 0 bases, J shed 5 bases, and the junction held 9 bases outside the gene matches. The CDR3 contains 18 residues. CDR1 and CDR2 (germline): SGHNT, YYREEE (reference sequence). The DNA of the CDR3 is TGTGCCAGCAGCTTGGAACCGACTAGCGGGGCGCGTACCGGGGAGCTGTTTTTT. Translated, it gives CASSLEPTSGARTGELFF.

This clone was seen a handful of times. The V gene is TRBV7-9, the J gene TRBJ2-2, with TRBD1 matching over 10 bases. After removal of 5 bases from V and 5 bases from J, the junction contained 5 bases not matched to a gene. Germline V gives CDR1 SEHNR, CDR2 FQNEAQ (reference sequence). The CDR3 is made up of 15 amino acids. CDR3 bases: TGTGCCAGCAGCCCCCGGACAGGGGGAACCGGGGAGCTGTTTTTT. Its protein is CASSPRTGGTGELFF.

V is TRBV5-1 and J is TRBJ2-1; perhaps TRBD1 as D (5 bases). Per germline, CDR1 SGHRS and CDR2 YFSETQ. The CDR3 extends over 14 amino acids. Trimming removed 1 base from V and 5 bases from J, with 10 bases in between. CDR3 amino acids: CASSLYAGNNEQFF. CDR3 bases: TGCGCCAGCAGCTTGTATGCAGGGAACAATGAGCAGTTCTTC. The full variable domain, completed using reference TRBV5-1 and TRBJ2-1, is KAGVTQTPRYLIKTRGQQVTLSCSPISGHRSVSWYQQTPGQGLQFLFEYFSETQRNKGNFPGRFSGRQFSNSRSEMNVSTLELGDSALYLCASSLYAGNNEQFFGPGTRLTVL.

V gene TRBV6-5 combines with J gene TRBJ2-5; 9 bases agree with TRBD1. CDR3 length: 15 residues. With 0 bases clipped from V and 10 bases from J, the junction kept 9 bases outside the gene matches. In germline, CDR1 is MNHEY, CDR2 SVGAGI. Here the CDR3 reads CASSYSRGTGMNQYF. Written as DNA, the CDR3 is TGTGCCAGCAGTTACTCGAGGGGGACAGGGATGAACCAGTACTTC.

The chain combines TRBV5-1 with TRBJ2-7; 8 nucleotides line up with TRBD1. The CDR3 spans 16 residues. The junction had 14 bases not matched to a gene; V was cut back by 4 bases and J by 5 bases. CDR1 is SGHRS, CDR2 YFSETQ, per germline. In DNA form, the CDR3 reads TGCGCCAGCAGCCCCGACAGGGGTGGGGTTCGCGACGAGCAGTACTTC. This translates into CASSPDRGGVRDEQYF.

The chain combines TRBV3-1 (or the pseudogene TRBV3-2) with TRBJ2-3; 9 nucleotides line up with TRBD2. The CDR3 runs 15 residues. CDR1 and CDR2 from the germline V gene are LGHDT and YNNKEL (reference sequence). The ends lost 6 bases at V and 6 bases at J; junction bases unmatched: 10. The CDR3 DNA is TGTGCCAGCAGACAAAGCGGCGGGGGGGCCGATACGCAGTATTTT. Translation: CASRQSGGGADTQYF.

The chain couples TRBV20-1 to TRBJ1-5; 7 bases are shared with TRBD1. Germline assignment: CDR1 DFQATT and CDR2 SNEGSKA (reference sequence). Germline trimming cut 3 bases from V and 0 bases from J; bases unmatched to any gene: 8. The CDR3 spans 16 residues. The CDR3 loop reads CSASWGQQYSNQPQHF. CDR3 sequence (DNA): TGCAGTGCTAGTTGGGGACAGCAATATAGCAATCAGCCCCAGCATTTT.

The V and J genes are TRBV19 and TRBJ1-5; 7 positions match TRBD1. CDR3 length equals 15 residues. Germline V gene sequence: CDR1 LNHDA, CDR2 SQIVND (reference sequence). The junction had 7 bases not matched to a gene; V was cut back by 6 bases and J by 2 bases. CDR3 region: CASSQTGVGNQPQHF. DNA for the CDR3: TGTGCCAGTAGCCAAACAGGGGTCGGCAATCAGCCCCAGCATTTT.

This rearrangement joins TRBV18 to TRBJ1-1; TRBD1 is a possible D gene (5 bases). The V and J ends lost 3 bases and 2 bases respectively, with 19 bases between them. The CDR3 covers 17 residues. Per the germline V gene, CDR1 is KGHSH and CDR2 is LQKENI. CDR3 region: CASSPSREGLKNTEAFF. The CDR3 bases are TGTGCCAGCTCACCCTCCAGGGAGGGGCTTAAAAACACTGAAGCTTTCTTT. Based on the CDR3 plus reference TRBV18 and TRBJ1-1, the full variable domain is NAGVMQNPRHLVRRRGQEARLRCSPMKGHSHVYWYRQLPEEGLKFMVYLQKENIIDESGMPKERFSAEFPKEGPSILRIQQVVRGDSAAYFCASSPSREGLKNTEAFFGQGTRLTVV.

This chain joins TRBV30 and TRBJ1-1, with D tentatively TRBD1 (5 bases). Deletions cut 3 bases from V and 3 bases from J, with 8 bases between. Germline assignment: CDR1 GTSNPN and CDR2 SVGIG (reference sequence). CDR3 size: 12 residues. CDR3 nucleotides: TGTGCCTGGAGCGCAGGGTACACTGAAGCTTTCTTT. Encoded protein: CAWSAGYTEAFF.

The chain has TRBV7-2 and TRBJ1-5; D call uncertain. Germline CDR1 reads SGHTA; CDR2 reads FQGNSA. The CDR3 length is 12 residues. V shed 5 bases and J shed 4 bases, with 6 bases lying between them. The CDR3 protein is CASSSRNQPQHF. The CDR3 DNA reads as TGTGCCAGCAGCAGCAGGAATCAGCCCCAGCATTTT. Drawing the rest from reference TRBV7-2 and TRBJ1-5, the complete variable domain is GAGVSQSPSNKVTEKGKDVELRCDPISGHTALYWYRQSLGQGLEFLIYFQGNSAPDKSGLPSDRFSAERTGGSVSTLTIQRTQQEDSAVYLCASSSRNQPQHFGDGTRLSIL.

This clone has a single count. The chain is built from TRBV24-1 and TRBJ2-3; 9 nucleotides align to TRBD2. The CDR3 extends over 15 amino acids. J was trimmed by 5 bases and V by 0 bases; bases with no gene match: 2. CDR1 and CDR2 from the germline V gene are KGHDR and SFDVKD. CDR3 loop: CATSDLVAGVDTQYF. In DNA form, the CDR3 reads TGTGCCACCAGTGATTTGGTAGCGGGAGTAGATACGCAGTATTTT.

This chain uses TRBV27 with TRBJ2-7; possible D gene TRBD1, 5 bases. The CDR3 runs 15 residues. Germline values: CDR1 MNHEY, CDR2 SMNVEV (reference sequence). The ends were cut back, 0 bases at V and 3 bases at J, with 12 bases in the middle. The CDR3 protein is CASSLSSGPSYEQYF. In nucleotides, the CDR3 is TGTGCCAGCAGTTTATCATCAGGGCCCAGCTACGAGCAGTACTTC.

The chain joins TRBV20-1 to TRBJ2-1; 8 nucleotides align to TRBD2. The CDR3 is 11 amino acids. The germline V gene encodes CDR1 DFQATT and CDR2 SNEGSKA (reference sequence). V was clipped by 6 bases and J by 16 bases; unmatched bases: 11. CDR3 nucleotide sequence: TGCAGTGCCATAACCGGGACTAGTTTCTTCTTC. Its protein is CSAITGTSFFF.

V usage is TRBV9 and J usage is TRBJ2-5, with 7 bases that match TRBD2. The germline gives CDR1 SGDLS, CDR2 YYNGEE. This CDR3 spans 16 amino acids. J gave up 4 bases and V 1 base, and 10 bases lay outside the gene matches. The CDR3 spells CASSVKAVGGGETQYF. The CDR3 nucleotides are TGTGCCAGCAGCGTAAAGGCGGTGGGGGGGGGAGAGACCCAGTACTTC.

The chain couples TRBV7-6 to TRBJ1-5; TRBD1 matches 12 bases. Per the germline V gene, CDR1 is SGHVS and CDR2 is FNYEAQ. The V gene end was trimmed by 5 bases and the J gene end by 2 bases; junction bases not matched to a gene: 10. The CDR3 extends over 18 amino acids. CDR3 in amino acids: CASSPLGQGAMGNQPQHF. The CDR3 DNA sequence: TGTGCCAGCAGCCCCCTGGGACAGGGGGCGATGGGCAATCAGCCCCAGCATTTT.

The rearrangement uses TRBV6-5 and TRBJ1-5; 12 bases align to TRBD1. The CDR3 consists of 14 residues. After removal of 8 bases from V and 6 bases from J, the junction contained 5 bases not matched to a gene. Germline V CDR1 and CDR2: MNHEY, SVGAGI. The CDR3 region is CASGGQGASQPQHF. CDR3 DNA: TGTGCCAGCGGGGGACAGGGGGCCTCTCAGCCCCAGCATTTT.

This clone was seen a handful of times. V gene TRBV5-1 combines with J gene TRBJ2-7; perhaps TRBD1 as D (5 bases). The CDR3 length is 14 residues. V lost 2 bases to trimming and J lost 0 bases, with 9 bases between them. Germline V lookup: CDR1 SGHRS, CDR2 YFSETQ. In DNA form, the CDR3 reads TGCGCCAGCAGCTTAGGGGTCAACTCCTACGAGCAGTACTTC. This encodes CASSLGVNSYEQYF. Drawing the rest from reference TRBV5-1 and TRBJ2-7, the complete variable domain is KAGVTQTPRYLIKTRGQQVTLSCSPISGHRSVSWYQQTPGQGLQFLFEYFSETQRNKGNFPGRFSGRQFSNSRSEMNVSTLELGDSALYLCASSLGVNSYEQYFGPGTRLTVT.